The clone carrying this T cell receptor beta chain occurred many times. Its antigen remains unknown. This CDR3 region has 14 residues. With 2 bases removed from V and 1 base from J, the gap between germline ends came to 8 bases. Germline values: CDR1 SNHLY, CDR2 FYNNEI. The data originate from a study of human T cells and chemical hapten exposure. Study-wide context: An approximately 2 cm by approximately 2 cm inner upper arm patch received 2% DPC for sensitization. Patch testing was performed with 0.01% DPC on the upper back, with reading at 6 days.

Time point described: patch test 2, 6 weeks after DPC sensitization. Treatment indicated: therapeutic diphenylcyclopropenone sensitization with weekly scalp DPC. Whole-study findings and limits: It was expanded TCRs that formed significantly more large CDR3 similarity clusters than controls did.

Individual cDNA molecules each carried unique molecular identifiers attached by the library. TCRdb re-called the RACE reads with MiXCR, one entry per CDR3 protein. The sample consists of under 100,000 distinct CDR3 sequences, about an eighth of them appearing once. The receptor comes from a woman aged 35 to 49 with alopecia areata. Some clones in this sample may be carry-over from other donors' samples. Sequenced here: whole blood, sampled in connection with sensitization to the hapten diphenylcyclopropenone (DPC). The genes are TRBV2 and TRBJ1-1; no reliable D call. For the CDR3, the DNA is TGTGCCAGCAGTGAAAAGCCCCCGAACACTGAAGCTTTCTTT. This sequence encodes CASSEKPPNTEAFF.